The rows below give T cell receptor beta chains drawn from one sample of a study of shared clonotypes between healthy human individuals. TCRdb keeps only in-frame clones here, not all; method: immunoSEQ multiplex PCR. The table records about 180,000 clones, around 93% of them present only once. The source material was naive CD4+ T cells sorted from blood. Receptor source: a woman aged 25 to 45 in good health. Each CDR3 is given with its conserved first and last residue. The D gene is left open where the match is weak. Only some rows state a clone size, as once, few, many or a class for expanded clones.

clone size: -; V gene: TRBV7-9; J gene: TRBJ2-7; D gene: -; CDR3 protein: CASSALVPHEQYF; CDR3 DNA: TGTGCCAGCAGCGCCCTAGTTCCCCACGAGCAGTACTTC
clone size: -; V gene: TRBV2; J gene: TRBJ1-2; D gene: -; CDR3 protein: CASSTGTDYGYTF; CDR3 DNA: TGTGCCAGCAGTACCGGGACGGACTATGGCTACACCTTC
clone size: -; V gene: TRBV6-5; J gene: TRBJ2-2; D gene: -; CDR3 protein: CASSRGTHTGELFF; CDR3 DNA: TGTGCCAGCAGTCGCGGGACGCACACCGGGGAGCTGTTTTTT
clone size: -; V gene: TRBV4-1; J gene: TRBJ2-7; D gene: -; CDR3 protein: CASSQALGVWANEQYF; CDR3 DNA: TGCGCCAGCAGCCAAGCGCTCGGAGTTTGGGCGAACGAGCAGTACTTC
clone size: -; V gene: TRBV28; J gene: TRBJ2-4; D gene: -; CDR3 protein: CASSSLSLAKNIQYF; CDR3 DNA: TGTGCCAGCAGTTCTTTAAGTTTAGCCAAAAACATTCAGTACTTC
clone size: once; V gene: TRBV11-2; J gene: TRBJ2-2; D gene: -; CDR3 protein: CASSGYGAGELFF; CDR3 DNA: TGTGCCAGCAGCGGTTACGGGGCCGGGGAGCTGTTTTTT
clone size: -; V gene: TRBV5-4; J gene: TRBJ2-1; D gene: TRBD1; CDR3 protein: CASSPRDRREPNEQFF; CDR3 DNA: TGTGCCAGCAGCCCAAGGGACAGGAGGGAGCCCAATGAGCAGTTCTTC
clone size: -; V gene: TRBV18; J gene: TRBJ1-1; D gene: TRBD1; CDR3 protein: CASSPLFQGDTEAFF; CDR3 DNA: TGTGCCAGCTCACCACTATTTCAGGGGGACACTGAAGCTTTCTTT
clone size: -; V gene: TRBV5-1; J gene: TRBJ1-4; D gene: -; CDR3 protein: CASSLEDGVEKLFF; CDR3 DNA: TGCGCCAGCAGCTTGGAAGACGGAGTTGAAAAACTGTTTTTT
clone size: -; V gene: TRBV5-1; J gene: TRBJ2-7; D gene: -; CDR3 protein: CASSLEEWWGGASYEQYF; CDR3 DNA: TGCGCCAGCAGCTTGGAGGAATGGTGGGGCGGCGCAAGCTACGAGCAGTACTTC
clone size: -; V gene: TRBV19; J gene: TRBJ1-1; D gene: -; CDR3 protein: CASSTIPQASTEAFF; CDR3 DNA: TGTGCCAGTAGTACCATCCCCCAAGCGAGCACTGAAGCTTTCTTT
clone size: -; V gene: TRBV28; J gene: TRBJ1-4; D gene: TRBD1; CDR3 protein: CASRPTGTGREKLFF; CDR3 DNA: TGTGCCAGCAGACCAACCGGGACAGGGCGTGAAAAACTGTTTTTT
clone size: -; V gene: TRBV19; J gene: TRBJ1-1; D gene: TRBD1; CDR3 protein: CAIRTGYTEAFF; CDR3 DNA: TGTGCCATCCGGACAGGGTACACTGAAGCTTTCTTT
clone size: -; V gene: TRBV2; J gene: TRBJ2-7; D gene: -; CDR3 protein: CASIQSRETPNYEQYF; CDR3 DNA: TGTGCCAGCATCCAGTCGAGAGAGACTCCAAACTACGAGCAGTACTTC
clone size: -; V gene: TRBV5-1; J gene: TRBJ2-1; D gene: TRBD1; CDR3 protein: CASSLSEKTGEAYNEQFF; CDR3 DNA: TGCGCCAGCAGCTTGTCCGAGAAGACAGGGGAAGCCTACAATGAGCAGTTCTTC
clone size: -; V gene: TRBV19; J gene: TRBJ2-6; D gene: -; CDR3 protein: CASSTDSGANVLTF; CDR3 DNA: TGTGCCAGTAGTACCGACTCTGGGGCCAACGTCCTGACTTTC
clone size: once; V gene: TRBV28; J gene: TRBJ1-2; D gene: -; CDR3 protein: CASSRPPGPQVVYTF; CDR3 DNA: TGTGCCAGCAGCCGACCGCCGGGACCTCAGGTGGTGTACACCTTC
clone size: -; V gene: TRBV18; J gene: TRBJ2-7; D gene: TRBD2; CDR3 protein: CASSLTSDSSYEQYF; CDR3 DNA: TGTGCCAGCTCACTAACTAGCGATAGCTCCTACGAGCAGTACTTC
clone size: -; V gene: TRBV11-1; J gene: TRBJ2-5; D gene: -; CDR3 protein: CASSLYGARETQYF; CDR3 DNA: TGTGCCAGCAGCTTGTATGGGGCGAGAGAGACCCAGTACTTC
clone size: -; V gene: TRBV30; J gene: TRBJ1-5; D gene: -; CDR3 protein: CAWSRQLYSNQPQHF; CDR3 DNA: TGTGCCTGGAGTAGACAGTTATATAGCAATCAGCCCCAGCATTTT
clone size: few; V gene: TRBV9; J gene: TRBJ2-7; D gene: -; CDR3 protein: CASSVAVQGYEQYF; CDR3 DNA: TGTGCCAGCAGCGTAGCGGTACAGGGATACGAGCAGTACTTC
clone size: once; V gene: TRBV28; J gene: TRBJ2-7; D gene: TRBD2; CDR3 protein: CASSLAGTSGSYEQYF; CDR3 DNA: TGTGCCAGCAGTTTAGCGGGGACTAGCGGCTCCTACGAGCAGTACTTC
clone size: -; V gene: TRBV28; J gene: TRBJ1-2; D gene: TRBD1; CDR3 protein: CASSLPGQGNYGYTF; CDR3 DNA: TGTGCCAGCAGTCTACCGGGACAGGGGAACTATGGCTACACCTTC
clone size: -; V gene: TRBV27; J gene: TRBJ1-5; D gene: -; CDR3 protein: CASSSRSNQPQHF; CDR3 DNA: TGTGCCAGCAGTTCCCGTAGCAATCAGCCCCAGCATTTT
clone size: -; V gene: TRBV29-1; J gene: TRBJ2-7; D gene: TRBD1; CDR3 protein: CSALGRTGSSYEQYF; CDR3 DNA: TGCAGCGCCTTGGGGCGGACAGGGTCCTCCTACGAGCAGTACTTC
clone size: once; V gene: TRBV29-1; J gene: TRBJ2-6; D gene: -; CDR3 protein: CSVGGPGANVLTF; CDR3 DNA: TGCAGCGTTGGGGGGCCTGGGGCCAACGTCCTGACTTTC
clone size: -; V gene: TRBV18; J gene: TRBJ2-2; D gene: TRBD1; CDR3 protein: CAGRQGAGELFF; CDR3 DNA: TGTGCCGGGCGACAGGGCGCCGGGGAGCTGTTTTTT